One sample yielded the 30 T cell receptor beta chains listed below, sequenced in a study of control samples from healthy donors and cancer patients. Profiling relied on immunoSEQ multiplex PCR, and the TCRdb table lists in-frame clones only, not all of them. In the table there are approximately 220,000 clones, around 94% of which are singletons. Sequencing used blood. These TCRs come from a man aged 50 to 60 in good health.

The table lists this clone with a count of one. This sequence joins TRBV6-5 and TRBJ1-1, with a weak D call TRBD1 (6 bases). The ends were cut back, 6 bases at V and 5 bases at J, with 13 bases in the middle. The CDR3 spans 13 residues. Germline V gene lookup returns CDR1 MNHEY and CDR2 SVGAGI. CDR3 DNA sequence: TGTGCCAGCAGGGAGGGGGAGTATACTGAAGCTTTCTTT. Translated, it gives CASREGEYTEAFF.

This clone was seen more than once but under ten times. V gene TRBV11-1 combines with J gene TRBJ2-7; TRBD2 is a possible D gene (6 bases). Per the germline V gene, CDR1 is SGHAT and CDR2 is FQDESV (reference sequence). Trimming removed 5 bases at V and 5 bases at J, with 10 bases between. CDR3 size: 12 residues. The DNA of the CDR3 is TGTGCCAGCAGCCGGGGCGGGGACGAGCAGTACTTC. Translated: CASSRGGDEQYF.

The rearrangement links TRBV29-1 to TRBJ2-2, with 11 positions matching TRBD1. Germline values: CDR1 SQVTM, CDR2 ANQGSEA. Trimming removed 5 bases from V and 7 bases from J; junction bases left unmatched: 3. There are 13 residues in the CDR3. The CDR3 sequence: CSVRTGGIGELFF. In nucleotides, the CDR3 is TGCAGCGTTAGGACAGGGGGCATCGGGGAGCTGTTTTTT.

The chain has TRBV7-7 and TRBJ2-5; TRBD2 aligns across 7 bases. The CDR3 has 15 amino acids. Germline CDR1 SSHAT, CDR2 FNYEAQ (reference sequence). J gave up 2 bases and V 5 bases, and 8 bases lay outside the gene matches. The CDR3 sequence: CASSPRSGGQETQYF. CDR3 DNA: TGTGCCAGCAGCCCCCGTTCCGGGGGGCAAGAGACCCAGTACTTC.

This clone was counted once. The V call is TRBV19, the J call TRBJ1-5; D possibly corresponds to TRBD1 (5 bases). Trimming removed 1 base from V and 3 bases from J, with 16 bases in between. CDR3 length: 17 residues. CDR1 is LNHDA and CDR2 is SQIVND in the germline V gene (reference sequence). The CDR3 nucleotides are TGTGCCAGTAGTATAGTGGGGGTAGGTGGGAACAATCAGCCCCAGCATTTT. Protein: CASSIVGVGGNNQPQHF.

The chain has TRBV4-2 and TRBJ2-5, with 10 bases identical to TRBD2. V gave up 3 bases and J gave up 1 base; unmatched junction bases: 5. The CDR3 sequence is 16 residues long. The germline CDR1 and CDR2 sequences are LGHNA and YNFKEQ. For the CDR3, the DNA is TGTGCCAGCAGCCACAGCAGCGGGGGGGGCCAAGAGACCCAGTACTTC. Its protein is CASSHSSGGGQETQYF.

This rearrangement joins TRBV2 to TRBJ1-2; D might be TRBD1 (6 bases). Per the germline V gene, CDR1 is SNHLY and CDR2 is FYNNEI. This CDR3 is 16 amino acids long. V was shortened by 3 bases and J by 8 bases, with 22 bases between the two germline ends. The CDR3 coding sequence is TGTGCCAGCAGTGAGTCACGGCTTATGGGGGGCCAGGGCTACACCTTC. Its protein product is CASSESRLMGGQGYTF.

The chain joins TRBV27 to TRBJ2-7; TRBD1 matches at 8 bases. The CDR3 runs 17 residues. CDR1 and CDR2 from the germline V gene are MNHEY and SMNVEV (reference sequence). Trimming removed 4 bases from V and 4 bases from J; junction bases left unmatched: 15. In DNA, the CDR3 is TGTGCCAGCAGTTCCCGACAGGGGAGAGCCCAAGGGTACGAGCAGTACGTC. It encodes CASSSRQGRAQGYEQYV.

The chain combines TRBV27 with TRBJ1-5; D may be TRBD1 (5 bases). This CDR3 spans 14 amino acids. CDR1 MNHEY and CDR2 SMNVEV come from the germline V gene (reference sequence). The ends were cut back, 3 bases at V and 2 bases at J, with 8 bases in the middle. The DNA of the CDR3 is TGTGCCAGCAGTTTGTCACAGGGCAATCAGCCCCAGCATTTT. Its translation: CASSLSQGNQPQHF.

The chain has TRBV28 and TRBJ2-7; D might be TRBD2 (6 bases). V was cut by 10 bases and J by 0 bases, with 22 bases left in between. Germline lookup yields CDR1 MDHEN and CDR2 SYDVKM. The CDR3 runs 16 residues. The chain's CDR3 is CATGVPGGARSYEQYF. The CDR3 DNA is TGTGCCACCGGTGTGCCAGGAGGGGCGCGCTCCTACGAGCAGTACTTC. The whole variable domain, remainder taken from reference TRBV28 and TRBJ2-7, is DVKVTQSSRYLVKRTGEKVFLECVQDMDHENMFWYRQDPGLGLRLIYFSYDVKMKEKGDIPEGYSVSREKKERFSLILESASTNQTSMYLCATGVPGGARSYEQYFGPGTRLTVT.

The chain recombines TRBV5-5 with TRBJ1-2, with TRBD1 matching 7 bases. The V segment lost 4 bases and the J segment 4 bases; nucleotides outside the gene matches: 4. From germline, CDR1 is SGHKS and CDR2 YYEKEE (reference sequence). The CDR3 runs 13 residues. CDR3 sequence: CASSAGTVYGYTF. CDR3 sequence (DNA): TGTGCCAGCAGCGCCGGGACAGTCTATGGCTACACCTTC.

The chain carries TRBV3-1 (or the pseudogene TRBV3-2) and TRBJ1-1, with no clear D. The CDR3 has 15 residues. Germline V lookup: CDR1 LGHDT, CDR2 YNNKEL (reference sequence). V was pared by 4 bases and J by 5 bases, with 17 bases between. The CDR3 region has the DNA TGTGCCAGCAGCCCCATGGGTGCAGGCGGGACTGAAGCTTTCTTT. Protein: CASSPMGAGGTEAFF.

This clone was counted a single time. The rearrangement joins TRBV5-1 to TRBJ2-1; 11 bases are shared with TRBD1. Germline V CDR1 and CDR2: SGHRS, YFSETQ. With 7 bases clipped from V and 6 bases from J, the junction kept 6 bases outside the gene matches. The CDR3 totals 14 residues. This CDR3 is CASAGQGVSNEQFF. CDR3 in DNA: TGCGCCAGCGCGGGACAGGGGGTTTCCAATGAGCAGTTCTTC.

The J gene is TRBJ1-3, the V gene TRBV6-2 or TRBV6-3; no clear D gene. This CDR3 is built from 12 residues. The germline gives CDR1 MNHEY, CDR2 SVGEGT. Trimming took 2 bases from V and 2 from J, leaving 1 base between them. CDR3 sequence: CASSYPGNTIYF. The CDR3 nucleotides are TGTGCCAGCAGTTACCCTGGAAACACCATATATTTT.

The chain carries TRBV7-9 and TRBJ1-6; possible D gene TRBD1, 6 bases. The V gene's germline CDR1 is SEHNR and CDR2 FQNEAQ (reference sequence). CDR3 size: 15 residues. The V end lost 1 base, the J end lost 9 bases, and 13 bases lay between the germline ends. The CDR3 sequence is CASSLDAQGRSPLHF. The CDR3 DNA is TGTGCCAGCAGCTTAGATGCTCAGGGGCGTTCACCCCTCCACTTT.

This sequence joins TRBV7-2 and TRBJ1-2; TRBD1 matches 10 bases. With V trimmed by 5 bases and J by 4 bases, 13 bases remained unmatched. This CDR3 contains 17 residues. In germline, CDR1 is SGHTA, CDR2 FQGNSA. CDR3 residues: CASSESDRGGRAYGYTF. The CDR3, as DNA: TGTGCCAGCAGCGAATCGGACAGGGGGGGAAGGGCCTATGGCTACACCTTC. The whole variable domain, remainder taken from reference TRBV7-2 and TRBJ1-2, is GAGVSQSPSNKVTEKGKDVELRCDPISGHTALYWYRQSLGQGLEFLIYFQGNSAPDKSGLPSDRFSAERTGGSVSTLTIQRTQQEDSAVYLCASSESDRGGRAYGYTFGSGTRLTVV.

The chain is built from TRBV5-1 and TRBJ1-1; no firm D call. V was trimmed by 0 bases and J by 0 bases, leaving 9 bases between them. The CDR3 covers 15 residues. CDR1 and CDR2 (germline): SGHRS, YFSETQ. In DNA, the CDR3 is TGCGCCAGCAGCTTGGAGATGGCCTTGAACACTGAAGCTTTCTTT. Its translation is CASSLEMALNTEAFF.

As to this clone: This sample also contains other DNA sequences that code for the same CDR3. The rearrangement joins TRBV7-9 to TRBJ1-2, with D perhaps matching TRBD1 (6 bases). From germline, CDR1 is SEHNR and CDR2 FQNEAQ (reference sequence). The CDR3 has 15 amino acids. V was clipped by 1 base and J by 4 bases, with 13 bases between them. CDR3 coding DNA: TGTGCCAGCAGCTTAGAGGGGCGGGGGGCCTATGGCTACACCTTC. This codes for CASSLEGRGAYGYTF.

This chain connects TRBV5-1 to TRBJ2-2, with 8 bases aligning to TRBD2. CDR3 size: 16 residues. CDR1 SGHRS and CDR2 YFSETQ come from the germline V gene. V shed 2 bases, J shed 5 bases, and the junction held 8 bases outside the gene matches. The CDR3: CASSLIAGTGTGELFF. The CDR3 coding sequence is TGCGCCAGCAGCTTAATAGCGGGGACGGGAACCGGGGAGCTGTTTTTT. The variable domain in full, with the rest retrieved from reference TRBV5-1 and TRBJ2-2, is KAGVTQTPRYLIKTRGQQVTLSCSPISGHRSVSWYQQTPGQGLQFLFEYFSETQRNKGNFPGRFSGRQFSNSRSEMNVSTLELGDSALYLCASSLIAGTGTGELFFGEGSRLTVL.

CDR3 coding DNA: TGTGCCAGCAGTCCAACAGGGAGTAACAATCAGCCCCAGCATTTT. Amino acid sequence: CASSPTGSNNQPQHF. The chain employs TRBV6-5 and TRBJ1-5, with D possibly being TRBD1 (6 bases). This CDR3 has 15 residues. Per the germline V gene, CDR1 is MNHEY and CDR2 is SVGAGI. V was clipped by 5 bases and J by 3 bases, with 14 bases between them.

V gene TRBV25-1 combines with J gene TRBJ2-7, with D possibly TRBD2 on 5 matching bases. Germline V CDR1 and CDR2: MGHDK, SYGVNS. CDR3 length: 10 residues. The V end lost 9 bases, the J end lost 5 bases, and 8 bases lay between the germline ends. CDR3 protein: CASRRDEQYF. The CDR3 region has the DNA TGTGCCAGTCGGCGGGACGAGCAGTACTTC.

CDR3 sequence reads: CASTAPRTGSEKLFF. The CDR3 nucleotides read TGTGCCAGCACCGCCCCAAGGACAGGGTCTGAAAAACTGTTTTTT. The chain has TRBV2 and TRBJ1-4, with TRBD1 matching 8 bases. Germline V gives CDR1 SNHLY, CDR2 FYNNEI. J gave up 7 bases and V 7 bases, and 11 bases lay outside the gene matches. The length of the CDR3 is 15 residues.

This chain uses TRBV13 with TRBJ2-1; TRBD2 agrees at 15 bases. CDR3 length equals 17 residues. V dropped 4 bases and J dropped 0; count of bases not matched to a gene: 1. CDR1 is PRHDT, CDR2 FYEKMQ, per germline (reference sequence). The CDR3 DNA reads as TGTGCCAGCAGCTGGGGACTAGCGGGGGGCTCCTACAATGAGCAGTTCTTC. This codes for CASSWGLAGGSYNEQFF. Complete variable domain (other parts from reference TRBV13 and TRBJ2-1): AAGVIQSPRHLIKEKRETATLKCYPIPRHDTVYWYQQGPGQDPQFLISFYEKMQSDKGSIPDRFSAQQFSDYHSELNMSSLELGDSALYFCASSWGLAGGSYNEQFFGPGTRLTVL.

Worth noting for this clone: The same CDR3 arises from other DNA sequences in this sample as well. The chain recombines TRBV5-6 with TRBJ1-4, with TRBD1 matching over 7 bases. V lost 1 base and J lost 7; bases outside the gene matches: 4. Looked up from germline, CDR1 is SGHDT and CDR2 is YYEEEE. The CDR3 consists of 14 residues. For the CDR3, the DNA is TGTGCCAGCAGCTTGAAAGGGGGCGGTGAAAAACTGTTTTTT. This encodes CASSLKGGGEKLFF. Complete variable domain (other parts from reference TRBV5-6 and TRBJ1-4): DAGVTQSPTHLIKTRGQQVTLRCSPKSGHDTVSWYQQALGQGPQFIFQYYEEEERQRGNFPDRFSGHQFPNYSSELNVNALLLGDSALYLCASSLKGGGEKLFFGSGTQLSVL.

This rearrangement joins TRBV5-1 to TRBJ1-2; 7 bases are shared with TRBD1. J gave up 1 base and V 0 bases, and 3 bases lay outside the gene matches. Germline loops: CDR1 SGHRS, CDR2 YFSETQ. This CDR3 spans 15 amino acids. CDR3 coding DNA: TGCGCCAGCAGCTTGGAAGGGGGCAATAACTATGGCTACACCTTC. Translated, it gives CASSLEGGNNYGYTF. The full variable domain, with the rest looked up from reference TRBV5-1 and TRBJ1-2, is KAGVTQTPRYLIKTRGQQVTLSCSPISGHRSVSWYQQTPGQGLQFLFEYFSETQRNKGNFPGRFSGRQFSNSRSEMNVSTLELGDSALYLCASSLEGGNNYGYTFGSGTRLTVV.

The chain employs TRBV7-3 and TRBJ2-1; unclear D gene. V lost 2 bases to trimming and J lost 1 base, with 6 bases between them. This CDR3 has 14 residues. Germline V CDR1 and CDR2: SGHTA, FQGTGA. CDR3 residues: CASSLVPSYNEQFF. The CDR3 DNA reads TGTGCCAGCAGCTTAGTACCATCCTACAATGAGCAGTTCTTC.

The chain has TRBV3-1 (or the pseudogene TRBV3-2) and TRBJ2-3; no firm D call. V was shortened by 5 bases and J by 6 bases, with 9 bases between the two germline ends. The CDR3 spans 12 residues. CDR1 is LGHDT and CDR2 is YNNKEL in the germline V gene (reference sequence). CDR3 DNA sequence: TGTGCCAGCAGCACACAGTTCGATACGCAGTATTTT. Protein product: CASSTQFDTQYF.

V is TRBV7-9 and J is TRBJ2-6, with D perhaps assigned TRBD1 or TRBD2 (5 bases each). Trimming left V 2 bases short and J 1 base short, with 6 bases between. The germline CDR1 and CDR2 sequences are SEHNR and FQNEAQ (reference sequence). CDR3 length equals 15 residues. The CDR3 reads CASSLWGSGANVLTF. In nucleotides, the CDR3 is TGTGCCAGCAGCTTATGGGGGTCTGGGGCCAACGTCCTGACTTTC.

The chain combines TRBV25-1 with TRBJ1-1, with TRBD1 matching over 7 bases. Trimming removed 5 bases from V and 5 bases from J; junction bases left unmatched: 5. Germline CDR1 MGHDK, CDR2 SYGVNS. The CDR3 contains 13 residues. The CDR3 loop reads CASSPTGATEAFF. The CDR3 nucleotides are TGTGCCAGCAGTCCTACAGGGGCAACTGAAGCTTTCTTT.

In this sample, this clone turned up a few times. This chain uses TRBV28 with TRBJ1-1, with TRBD1 identical over 7 bases. Germline CDR1 reads MDHEN; CDR2 reads SYDVKM. The V and J ends lost 7 bases and 1 base, in that order; junction bases with no gene match: 3. The CDR3 covers 13 residues. The CDR3 sequence is CASIGTENTEAFF. In DNA form, the CDR3 reads TGTGCCAGCATCGGGACAGAGAACACTGAAGCTTTCTTT.